One and the same sample provided the 4 T cell receptor beta chains below, sequenced in a study of blood T cell repertoires in COVID-19. Sequencing was performed with immunoSEQ multiplex PCR; in TCRdb, only in-frame clones are kept and a portion is missing. Of 250,000 to 350,000 clones in the sample, approximately 85% were seen once. The material sequenced was peripheral blood. Receptors originate from a human donor with COVID-19, enrolled during active disease. The donor label of this sample is uncertain.

The chain joins TRBV12-5 to TRBJ2-1; 10 positions match TRBD2. The J segment lost 1 base and the V segment lost 7 bases, leaving 13 bases of the junction unmatched. The germline gives CDR1 LGHNT, CDR2 FRNRAP. The CDR3 has 18 amino acids. The CDR3 reads CASVKGLAPNPSYNEQFF. Written as DNA, the CDR3 is TGTGCTAGTGTTAAGGGACTAGCGCCCAACCCTTCCTACAATGAGCAGTTCTTC.

V gene TRBV7-9 combines with J gene TRBJ1-1, with unresolved D. CDR1 and CDR2 (germline): SEHNR, FQNEAQ (reference sequence). CDR3 size: 13 residues. The germline V and J ends were trimmed by 5 bases and 1 base, with 8 bases remaining between them. In nucleotides, the CDR3 is TGTGCCAGCAGCCCACACGAGAACACTGAAGCTTTCTTT. Amino acids: CASSPHENTEAFF.

The chain employs TRBV5-4 and TRBJ1-1, with 7 positions matching TRBD1. CDR3 length equals 14 residues. The junction had 6 bases not matched to a gene; V was cut back by 0 bases and J by 7 bases. Looked up from germline, CDR1 is SGHNT and CDR2 is YYREEE (reference sequence). Written as DNA, the CDR3 is TGTGCCAGCAGCTTGGAGGGGGCTACCGTTGAAGCTTTCTTT. This sequence encodes CASSLEGATVEAFF.

The rearrangement joins TRBV11-2 to TRBJ1-2; D not resolved. The germline CDR1 and CDR2 sequences are SGHAT and FQNNGV. CDR3 length equals 15 residues. Trimming took 1 base from V and 3 from J, leaving 12 bases between them. DNA for the CDR3: TGTGCCAGCAGCTTAGGGTTCGCGGAGGACTATGGCTACACCTTC. Its translation: CASSLGFAEDYGYTF.